The clone carrying this T cell receptor beta chain was detected only a few times. Antigen: not known. Clones were read by immunoSEQ multiplex PCR, and TCRdb kept only the in-frame ones, dropping some. The data contain tens of thousands of clones, 81% of them singletons. The CDR3 extends over 15 amino acids. The ends were cut back, 2 bases at V and 3 bases at J, with 12 bases in the middle. Germline loops: CDR1 SGHRS, CDR2 YFSETQ. Time point indicated: cycle 4 day 1 (C4D1), after less than 7 weeks of nivolumab. There was relapse after autologous stem cell transplantation in every patient, and there was variation in brentuximab vedotin exposure. Patients had relapsed/refractory classical Hodgkin lymphoma with complete response, partial response or progressive disease as best response. The sample is drawn from a study of PD-1 blockade in classical Hodgkin lymphoma. Study-level findings and limits: At C4D1, TCR diversity had climbed significantly for CD4+ cells, though not for CD8+ cells.

The genes are TRBV5-1 and TRBJ2-1; D ambiguous. The sequencing used peripheral blood mononuclear cells (PBMCs), collected before the fourth cycle of nivolumab. The sequence was collected from a human donor with classical Hodgkin lymphoma. The CDR3 DNA reads as TGCGCCAGCAGCTTTGGTTGGGAAGTCTACAATGAGCAGTTCTTC. This encodes CASSFGWEVYNEQFF.